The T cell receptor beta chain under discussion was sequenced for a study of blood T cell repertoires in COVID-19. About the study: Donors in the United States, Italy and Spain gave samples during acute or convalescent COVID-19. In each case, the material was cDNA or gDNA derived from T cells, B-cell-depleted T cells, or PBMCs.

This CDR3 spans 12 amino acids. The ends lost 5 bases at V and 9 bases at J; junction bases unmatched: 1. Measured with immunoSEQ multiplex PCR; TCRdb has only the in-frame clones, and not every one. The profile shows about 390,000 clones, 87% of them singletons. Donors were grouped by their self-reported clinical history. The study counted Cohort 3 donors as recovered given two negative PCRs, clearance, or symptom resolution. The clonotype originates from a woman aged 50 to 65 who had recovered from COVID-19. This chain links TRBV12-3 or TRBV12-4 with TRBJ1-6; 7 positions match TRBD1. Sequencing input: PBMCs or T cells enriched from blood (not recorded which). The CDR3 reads CASSDRVSPLHF. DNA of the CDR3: TGTGCCAGCAGTGACAGGGTTTCACCCCTCCACTTT.